Below, 10 T cell receptor beta chains from the same sample are listed, as sequenced in a study of blood T cell repertoires in COVID-19 (dated by TCRdb to 2020 to 2021). Library preparation used the immunoSEQ multiplex PCR assay. In TCRdb, the immuneACCESS table is reduced to in-frame sequences with V and J assigned. These tables do not hold every clone; where another copy was compared, an unresolved V gene accounts for under half, and the others remain unexplained. Here the sample has about 440,000 clones; less than 95% occur a single time. The ten largest clones take up about 0.57% of the sample. Sequencing was performed on PBMCs or T cells enriched from blood (not recorded which). These receptor sequences come from a man aged 18 to 30 who had recovered from COVID-19.

This chain joins TRBV5-4 and TRBJ1-2, with unresolved D. This CDR3 is built from 13 residues. The V end lost 0 bases, the J end lost 6 bases, and 9 bases lay between the germline ends. Per germline, CDR1 SGHNT and CDR2 YYREEE (reference sequence). CDR3 sequence: CASSLGQADGYTF. In nucleotides, the CDR3 is TGTGCCAGCAGCTTGGGACAAGCTGATGGCTACACCTTC. The full variable domain, in which reference TRBV5-4 and TRBJ1-2 provide the parts outside the CDR3, is ETGVTQSPTHLIKTRGQQVTLRCSSQSGHNTVSWYQQALGQGPQFIFQYYREEENGRGNFPPRFSGLQFPNYSSELNVNALELDDSALYLCASSLGQADGYTFGSGTRLTVV.

For the CDR3, the DNA is TGTGCCAGCAGCTTTGGGGGGTCCCTTGAAGCTTTCTTT. Translating it yields CASSFGGSLEAFF. The chain uses TRBV7-9 and TRBJ1-1, with TRBD1 as a possible D gene (5 bases). Germline V lookup: CDR1 SEHNR, CDR2 FQNEAQ (reference sequence). V was shortened by 3 bases and J by 7 bases, with 12 bases between the two germline ends. The CDR3 consists of 13 residues.

J is TRBJ2-3 and V is TRBV9, with D possibly matching TRBD2 (7 bases). This CDR3 contains 16 residues. Per the germline V gene, CDR1 is SGDLS and CDR2 is YYNGEE. V lost 2 bases, J lost 5 bases, and 18 bases lay in between. CDR3 in amino acids: CASSVREGGHIDTQYF. Written as DNA, the CDR3 is TGTGCCAGCAGCGTTAGGGAGGGGGGGCATATAGATACGCAGTATTTT.

The CDR3 sequence: CASSLATQGSGNTIYF. The CDR3 nucleotides are TGTGCCAGCAGCTTAGCCACACAGGGCTCTGGAAACACCATATATTTT. This chain joins TRBV7-8 and TRBJ1-3; a weak D match, TRBD1 (6 bases). The CDR3 consists of 16 residues. Trimming shortened V by 0 bases and J by 0 bases, and 9 bases separated the two germline ends. Germline-derived CDR1 and CDR2 are SGHVS and FQNEAQ.

The J gene is TRBJ1-3, the V gene TRBV3-1 (or the pseudogene TRBV3-2), with D unresolved. The CDR3 contains 15 residues. The ends were cut back, 4 bases at V and 0 bases at J, with 10 bases in the middle. Germline loops: CDR1 LGHDT, CDR2 YNNKEL (reference sequence). The CDR3 loop is CASSLARASGNTIYF. CDR3 nucleotides: TGTGCCAGCAGCCTCGCGAGGGCCTCTGGAAACACCATATATTTT.

The CDR3 here is CASRSSTEAFF. CDR3 DNA sequence: TGTGCCAGCAGGTCGTCCACTGAAGCTTTCTTT. This chain joins TRBV2 and TRBJ1-1; D is ambiguous. The V end was cut by 6 bases, the J end by 4 bases, with 6 bases between. Germline V gene data show CDR1 as SNHLY and CDR2 as FYNNEI. The CDR3 sequence is 11 residues long.

J is TRBJ1-3 and V is TRBV30, with TRBD1 identical over 7 bases. The trim removed 0 bases at V and 4 bases at J, leaving 6 bases unmatched. Germline V lookup: CDR1 GTSNPN, CDR2 SVGIG (reference sequence). The CDR3 is made up of 15 amino acids. The DNA for the CDR3 is TGTGCCTGGAGTGTAGGAAGGACAGGAGGAAACACCATATATTTT. This codes for CAWSVGRTGGNTIYF.

The J gene is TRBJ1-1, the V gene TRBV11-3, with D unresolved. Per germline, CDR1 SGHNT and CDR2 YENEEA. The CDR3 runs to 13 residues. V gave up 4 bases and J gave up 1 base, with 7 bases separating them. In DNA form, the CDR3 reads TGTGCCAGCAGCTCACTTAAGAACACTGAAGCTTTCTTT. Protein sequence: CASSSLKNTEAFF.

The V call is TRBV7-2, the J call TRBJ1-5, with D possibly TRBD1 on 5 matching bases. Germline V lookup: CDR1 SGHTA, CDR2 FQGNSA. The CDR3 totals 15 residues. Trimming shortened V by 1 base and J by 0 bases, and 7 bases separated the two germline ends. CDR3 protein: CASSLEGDSNQPQHF. Written as DNA, the CDR3 is TGTGCCAGCAGCTTAGAAGGGGATAGCAATCAGCCCCAGCATTTT.

The gene calls are TRBV14 and TRBJ1-6; D is possibly TRBD1 (5 bases). Germline CDR1 reads SGHDN; CDR2 reads FVKESK. CDR3 size: 13 residues. V was trimmed by 4 bases and J by 6 bases, leaving 7 bases between them. The CDR3 reads CASSRQGNSPLHF. DNA for the CDR3: TGTGCCAGCAGCCGTCAGGGTAATTCACCCCTCCACTTT.